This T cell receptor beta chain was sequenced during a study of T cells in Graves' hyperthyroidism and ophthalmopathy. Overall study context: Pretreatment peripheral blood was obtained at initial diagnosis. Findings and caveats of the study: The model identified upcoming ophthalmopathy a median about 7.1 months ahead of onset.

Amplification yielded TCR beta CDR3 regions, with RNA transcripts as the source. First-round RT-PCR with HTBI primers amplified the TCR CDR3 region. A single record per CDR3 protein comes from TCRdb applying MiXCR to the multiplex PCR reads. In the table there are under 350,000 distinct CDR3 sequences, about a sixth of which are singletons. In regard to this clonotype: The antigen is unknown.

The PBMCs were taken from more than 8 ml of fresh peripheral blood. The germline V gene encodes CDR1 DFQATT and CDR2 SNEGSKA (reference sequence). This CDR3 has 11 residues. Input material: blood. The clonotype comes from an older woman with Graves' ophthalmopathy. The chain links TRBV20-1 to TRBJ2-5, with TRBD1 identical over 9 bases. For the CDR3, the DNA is TGCAGGGGGACAGGGCCGGAGACCCAGTACTTC. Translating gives CRGTGPETQYF.